Here is one T cell receptor beta chain with its context. This CDR3 region has 16 residues. CDR1 is SGHDT and CDR2 is YYEEEE in the germline V gene. Trimming pared 4 bases from V and 7 bases from J, leaving 21 bases between. This sample stems from a study of technical replicates of blood from several donors. Only in-frame clones appear in the TCRdb table, and some are missing; sequencing was by immunoSEQ multiplex PCR. The data contain about 88,000 clones, 94% of them singletons. The chain combines TRBV5-6 with TRBJ1-5; maybe TRBD1 (6 bases). Source material: T cells isolated from PBMCs. This sequence was found in a human donor in good health. The CDR3: CASSPWLGGAGQPQHF. As DNA, the CDR3 is TGTGCCAGCAGCCCCTGGCTCGGGGGGGCGGGGCAGCCCCAGCATTTT.